This T cell receptor beta chain derives from a study of blood T cell repertoires in COVID-19. About the study: Acute and convalescent COVID-19 specimens originated in the United States, Italy and Spain. Sources were T cells, B-cell-depleted T cells, or PBMCs; the material itself was cDNA or gDNA.

Trimming took off 4 bases at V and 8 bases at J, with 14 bases between the two ends. Germline loops: CDR1 LGHDT, CDR2 YNNKEL (reference sequence). The CDR3 loop spans 13 amino acids. Using immunoSEQ multiplex PCR, the repertoire was profiled, and TCRdb retains in-frame clones only, with some absent. Among approximately 300,000 clones listed, roughly nine tenths were seen once. In terms of age and location, participants ranged from roughly 18 to 100 years and lived in about 25 US areas. Researchers sorted participants into cohorts using their self-reported clinical history. The sequence was collected from a woman in her 30s who had been exposed to COVID-19. The specimen sequenced was PBMCs or T cells enriched from blood (not recorded which). V and J are TRBV3-1 (or the pseudogene TRBV3-2) and TRBJ1-2; D call uncertain. CDR3 protein: CASSLPGGWGYTF. In DNA, the CDR3 is TGTGCCAGCAGCCTACCGGGAGGTTGGGGCTACACCTTC.